This T cell receptor beta chain was observed in a study of T cell changes during pregnancy in multiple sclerosis. Profiled with immunoSEQ multiplex PCR; TCRdb holds only in-frame clones, not every one. The table has tens of thousands of clones, about 94% seen once. Germline-derived CDR1 and CDR2 are SGHDT and YYEEEE. V was shortened by 3 bases and J by 0 bases, with 10 bases between the two germline ends. The CDR3 sequence is 15 residues long. Specimen: peripheral blood, collected in the third trimester of pregnancy. The V and J genes are TRBV5-6 and TRBJ2-4, with a tentative D call TRBD2 (6 bases). The TCR originated in a female donor in good health, enrolled as a control in a pregnancy study. The CDR3 DNA follows: TGTGCCAGCAGCTCACTAGCCTCAGCCAAAAACATTCAGTACTTC. Amino acid sequence: CASSSLASAKNIQYF.